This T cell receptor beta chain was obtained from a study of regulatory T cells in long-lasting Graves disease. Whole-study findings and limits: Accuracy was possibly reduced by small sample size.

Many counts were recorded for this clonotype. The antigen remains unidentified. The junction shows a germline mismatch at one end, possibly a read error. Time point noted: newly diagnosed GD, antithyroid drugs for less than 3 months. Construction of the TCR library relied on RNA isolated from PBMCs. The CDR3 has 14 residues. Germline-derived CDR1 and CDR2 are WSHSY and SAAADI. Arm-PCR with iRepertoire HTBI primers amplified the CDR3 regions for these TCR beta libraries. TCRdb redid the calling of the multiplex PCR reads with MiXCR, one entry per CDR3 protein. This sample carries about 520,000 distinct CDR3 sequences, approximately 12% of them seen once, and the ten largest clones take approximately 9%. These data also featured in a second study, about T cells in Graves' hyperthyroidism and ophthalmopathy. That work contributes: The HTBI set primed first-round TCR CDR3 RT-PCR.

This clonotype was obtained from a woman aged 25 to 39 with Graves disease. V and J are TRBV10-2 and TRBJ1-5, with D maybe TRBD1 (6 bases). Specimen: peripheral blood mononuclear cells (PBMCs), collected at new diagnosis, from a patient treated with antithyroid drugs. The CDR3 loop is CASSETGNGQPQHF. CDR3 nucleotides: TGTGCCAGCAGCGAAACAGGGAACGGTCAGCCCCAGCATTTT.